Sequencing of this T cell receptor beta chain was carried out in a study of T cell repertoires in aging, cancer and after chemotherapy. Study information: Donors were grouped into six age bands spanning 30 or younger through 70 or older.

Amplification of TCR beta used genomic DNA extracted from peripheral blood. This clonotype is classed as medium-sized. The CDR3 totals 14 residues. Trimming cost V 5 bases and J 10 bases; bases outside gene matches: 9. A mixed TRB-A/B primer pool amplified rearranged TRB by multiplex touch-down PCR. TCRdb recomputed calls from the multiplex PCR reads with MiXCR, one row per CDR3 protein. The data hold roughly 710 distinct CDR3 sequences, with roughly 24% observed a single time. The V call is TRBV12-3 or TRBV12-4, the J call TRBJ1-2; 11 nucleotides align to TRBD1. This TCR was sampled from a human donor with a solid tumor. The sequenced material came from blood. The CDR3 protein is CASSGTGTGGDYTF. CDR3 bases: TGTGCCAGCAGTGGGACCGGGACAGGGGGAGACTACACCTTC.